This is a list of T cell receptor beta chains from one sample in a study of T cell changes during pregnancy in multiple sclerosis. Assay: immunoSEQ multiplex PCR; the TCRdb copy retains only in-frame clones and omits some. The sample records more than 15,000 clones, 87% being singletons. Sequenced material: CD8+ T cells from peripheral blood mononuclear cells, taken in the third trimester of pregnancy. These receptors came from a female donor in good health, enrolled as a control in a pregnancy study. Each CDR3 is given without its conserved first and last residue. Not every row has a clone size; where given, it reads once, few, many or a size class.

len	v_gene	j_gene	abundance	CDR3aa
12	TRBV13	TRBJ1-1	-	ASSSWTGLTEAF
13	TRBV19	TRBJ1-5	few	ASSMGSYSNQPQH
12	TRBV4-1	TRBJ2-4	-	ASSPELADNIQY
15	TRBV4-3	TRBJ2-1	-	ASSQDRPSGLGNEQF
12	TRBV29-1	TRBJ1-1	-	SAGGSSVNTEAF
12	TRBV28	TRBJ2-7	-	ASSSHGTLYEQY
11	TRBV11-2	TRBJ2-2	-	ASESTWEGELF
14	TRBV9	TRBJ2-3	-	ASSVTPSGRTDTQY
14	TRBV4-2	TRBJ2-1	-	ASSPGSGGSYNEQF
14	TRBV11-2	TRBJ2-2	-	ASSLSLRGRVGELF
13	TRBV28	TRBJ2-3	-	ASSLEAGGIDTQY
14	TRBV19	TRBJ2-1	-	ASSPRLAGTHNEQF
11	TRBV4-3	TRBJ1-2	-	ASSQGSEYGYT
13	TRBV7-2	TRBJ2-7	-	ASSSLAGGPGEQY
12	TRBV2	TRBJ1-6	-	ASREQGAGSPLH
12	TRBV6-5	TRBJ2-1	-	ASSYSDRYNEQF
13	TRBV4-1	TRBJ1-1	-	ASSAGTGVATEAF
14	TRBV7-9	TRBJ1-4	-	ASTGTGAGFNEKLF
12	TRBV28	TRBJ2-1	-	ASMRGSSYNEQF
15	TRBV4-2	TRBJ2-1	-	ASSQDGAGRGSDEQF
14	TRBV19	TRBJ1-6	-	ASSISGSSYNSPLH
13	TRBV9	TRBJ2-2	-	ASSVALRGKEELF
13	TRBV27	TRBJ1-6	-	ASRSPAGSNSPLH
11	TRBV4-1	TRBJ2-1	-	ASSQGTSNEQF
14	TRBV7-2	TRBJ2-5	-	ASSAGLAGAWETQY
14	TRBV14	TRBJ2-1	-	ASSHAHGGSYNEQF
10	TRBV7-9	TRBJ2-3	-	ASSPRTDTQY
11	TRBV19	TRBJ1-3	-	ASSPSPVFTIY
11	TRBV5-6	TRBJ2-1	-	ASNTGSYNEQF
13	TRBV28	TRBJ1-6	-	ASSLPQTGNSPLH
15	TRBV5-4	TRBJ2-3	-	ASSLDRGAVGTDTQY
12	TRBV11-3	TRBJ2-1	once	ASSTGTGGNEQF
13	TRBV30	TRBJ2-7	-	AWSPLAGGPHEQY
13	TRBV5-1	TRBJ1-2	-	ASSLLAQGAGGYT
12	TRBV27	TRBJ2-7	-	ASTRSGRIDEQY
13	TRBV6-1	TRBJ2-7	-	ASSEGWGTTYEQY
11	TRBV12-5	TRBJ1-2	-	ASGSDRIQGYT